What follows are 18 T cell receptor beta chains derived from one specimen sequenced in a study of control samples from healthy donors and cancer patients. Assay: immunoSEQ multiplex PCR; the TCRdb copy retains only in-frame clones and omits some. Here the sample spans 90,000 to 100,000 clones, just over 90% being singletons. The sample consisted of blood. These receptors originate from a woman aged 18-30 years in good health.

The chain carries TRBV9 and TRBJ2-7, with TRBD1 matching 9 bases. Germline CDR1 and CDR2: SGDLS and YYNGEE. The CDR3 runs to 15 residues. Trimming took 3 bases from V and 1 from J; bases not matched to a gene: 5. The CDR3 coding sequence is TGTGCCAGCAGCGGGGGACAGGGATTATCCTACGAGCAGTACTTC. Protein: CASSGGQGLSYEQYF.

The J gene is TRBJ2-7, the V gene TRBV3-1 (or the pseudogene TRBV3-2); D unresolved. In germline, CDR1 is LGHDT, CDR2 YNNKEL (reference sequence). The CDR3 is made up of 14 amino acids. Deletions cut 0 bases from V and 2 bases from J, with 8 bases between. In nucleotides, the CDR3 is TGTGCCAGCAGCCAAGAGGGCGGAACCTACGAGCAGTACTTC. Translated: CASSQEGGTYEQYF.

J is TRBJ1-4 and V is TRBV6-4; D uncertain. This CDR3 comprises 14 residues. Trimming cost V 6 bases and J 5 bases, with 13 bases left between them. Looked up from germline, CDR1 is MRHNA and CDR2 is SNTAGT. For the CDR3, the DNA is TGTGCCAGCAGCCGCCGGAGGGCAAATGAAAAACTGTTTTTT. Amino acids: CASSRRRANEKLFF.

The rearrangement joins TRBV6-5 to TRBJ2-4; 12 nucleotides line up with TRBD2. V lost 5 bases, J lost 9 bases, and 2 bases stayed unmatched. The CDR3 runs to 13 residues. Germline V gene data show CDR1 as MNHEY and CDR2 as SVGAGI. The CDR3 bases are TGTGCCAGCAGTCAGACTAGCGGGAGCATTCAGTACTTC. Encoded protein: CASSQTSGSIQYF.

The rearrangement uses TRBV9 and TRBJ1-2; possible D gene TRBD1, 5 bases. The germline CDR1 and CDR2 sequences are SGDLS and YYNGEE. This CDR3 is built from 16 residues. Trimming cost V 4 bases and J 2 bases, with 18 bases left between them. CDR3 residues: CASSIDPGAGNYGYTF. DNA for the CDR3: TGTGCCAGCAGCATAGACCCTGGGGCAGGCAACTATGGCTACACCTTC.

This clone is a singleton in its sample. The genes are TRBV5-4 and TRBJ1-5; D gene unclear. The CDR3 is 14 amino acids. Germline-derived CDR1 and CDR2 are SGHNT and YYREEE (reference sequence). V was cut by 0 bases and J by 6 bases, with 10 bases left in between. The CDR3 protein is CASSLEGSVQPQHF. The CDR3 region has the DNA TGTGCCAGCAGCTTGGAAGGGTCCGTTCAGCCCCAGCATTTT.

This chain joins TRBV7-6 and TRBJ2-7; 8 bases match TRBD2. The V gene end was trimmed by 5 bases and the J gene end by 2 bases; junction bases not matched to a gene: 14. The germline V gene has CDR1 SGHVS and CDR2 FNYEAQ. The CDR3 runs to 17 residues. CDR3 sequence reads: CASSPLDPSGGPYEQYF. The DNA of the CDR3 is TGTGCCAGCAGCCCTTTAGACCCCAGCGGGGGCCCCTACGAGCAGTACTTC. Together with reference TRBV7-6 and TRBJ2-7, the CDR3 gives the full variable domain: GAGVSQSPRYKVTKRGQDVALRCDPISGHVSLYWYRQALGQGPEFLTYFNYEAQQDKSGLPNDRFSAERPEGSISTLTIQRTEQRDSAMYRCASSPLDPSGGPYEQYFGPGTRLTVT.

In this sample, this clone turned up once. The V and J genes are TRBV9 and TRBJ1-1; D not certain. Per the germline V gene, CDR1 is SGDLS and CDR2 is YYNGEE. The CDR3 consists of 13 residues. V shed 0 bases and J shed 4 bases, with 7 bases lying between them. CDR3 DNA sequence: TGTGCCAGCAGCGTAGTGGTCAGCACTGAAGCTTTCTTT. Translating gives CASSVVVSTEAFF.

The J gene is TRBJ1-1, the V gene TRBV3-1 (or the pseudogene TRBV3-2), with D maybe TRBD1 (6 bases). Trimming removed 4 bases at V and 1 base at J, with 10 bases between. CDR3 length: 14 residues. From germline, CDR1 is LGHDT and CDR2 YNNKEL (reference sequence). CDR3 nucleotide sequence: TGTGCCAGCAGCCTTTCAGGGGAGAACACTGAAGCTTTCTTT. Its protein is CASSLSGENTEAFF.

This clone was observed a handful of times. The V and J genes are TRBV18 and TRBJ1-1, with TRBD1 matching 9 bases. The CDR3 covers 13 residues. Trimming cost V 6 bases and J 5 bases; bases outside gene matches: 4. Germline CDR1 and CDR2: KGHSH and LQKENI. The CDR3 spells CASSGQGSTEAFF. In nucleotides, the CDR3 is TGTGCCAGCTCCGGACAGGGGTCGACTGAAGCTTTCTTT.

This chain uses TRBV10-3 with TRBJ1-1, with D possibly being TRBD1 (6 bases). V gave up 3 bases and J gave up 1 base, with 12 bases separating them. Germline V gene lookup returns CDR1 ENHRY and CDR2 SYGVKD. The CDR3 sequence is 15 residues long. CDR3 in DNA: TGTGCCATCAGTGATACCGGGACAAAGAACACTGAAGCTTTCTTT. Translation: CAISDTGTKNTEAFF.

The V call is TRBV7-9, the J call TRBJ1-2; D gene unclear. V was pared by 8 bases and J by 4 bases, with 11 bases between. Germline V gene lookup returns CDR1 SEHNR and CDR2 FQNEAQ (reference sequence). The CDR3 runs to 12 residues. CDR3 protein: CASSGRSYGYTF. CDR3 DNA: TGTGCCAGCTCCGGGCGGTCCTATGGCTACACCTTC.

The CDR3 region is CSASVSEKLFF. The CDR3 DNA is TGCAGTGCTAGTGTTTCTGAAAAACTGTTTTTT. J is TRBJ1-4 and V is TRBV20-1; D gene ambiguous. CDR1 is DFQATT and CDR2 is SNEGSKA in the germline V gene (reference sequence). There are 11 residues in the CDR3. The V gene lost 3 bases and the J gene lost 7 bases, with 6 bases spanning the gap.

The chain carries TRBV18 and TRBJ2-7; D is uncertain. CDR1 KGHSH and CDR2 LQKENI come from the germline V gene. With 3 bases removed from V and 2 bases from J, the gap between germline ends came to 11 bases. There are 14 residues in the CDR3. The CDR3 bases are TGTGCCAGCTCACCCCCCGGCGGAGCCTACGAGCAGTACTTC. Its translation is CASSPPGGAYEQYF.

This rearrangement joins TRBV14 to TRBJ1-3, with D possibly TRBD1 on 5 matching bases. The V end was cut by 2 bases, the J end by 0 bases, with 11 bases between. CDR3 length equals 16 residues. The germline CDR1 and CDR2 sequences are SGHDN and FVKESK. CDR3: CASSQYGTISGNTIYF. The CDR3 DNA reads TGTGCCAGCAGCCAATATGGGACCATCTCTGGAAACACCATATATTTT.

This clone is a singleton in its sample. The chain joins TRBV10-3 to TRBJ1-5; D is unresolved. CDR3 length: 14 amino acids. Germline V gene sequence: CDR1 ENHRY, CDR2 SYGVKD. Trimming took 11 bases from V and 0 from J, leaving 14 bases between them. CDR3 DNA: TGTGCCTCTCGGGAGGCAGGTAGCAATCAGCCCCAGCATTTT. This gives the protein CASREAGSNQPQHF.

In DNA form, the CDR3 reads TGTGCCAGCAGCTTGGGGTTGGGACCTGATACGCAGTATTTT. It is translated as CASSLGLGPDTQYF. The V and J genes are TRBV5-4 and TRBJ2-3; D is possibly TRBD1 or TRBD2 (5 bases each). CDR3 length equals 14 residues. Germline values: CDR1 SGHNT, CDR2 YYREEE (reference sequence). With 0 bases removed from V and 6 bases from J, the gap between germline ends came to 11 bases.

Only one count was recorded for this clone. The CDR3 loop is CASSHPQETQYF. The CDR3 coding sequence is TGTGCCAGCAGCCATCCCCAAGAGACCCAGTACTTC. The chain employs TRBV3-1 (or the pseudogene TRBV3-2) and TRBJ2-5; D gene ambiguous. Germline-derived CDR1 and CDR2 are LGHDT and YNNKEL (reference sequence). The V and J ends lost 3 bases and 1 base respectively, with 3 bases between them. The CDR3 runs 12 residues.